The 32 T cell receptor beta chains listed next were all sequenced from one sample in a study of T cells in Graves' hyperthyroidism and ophthalmopathy. TCR beta CDR3 regions were amplified from RNA transcripts. The study used the HTBI primer set for a first-round RT-PCR of the TCR CDR3. TCRdb fed the multiplex PCR reads into MiXCR, producing one record per CDR3 protein. The table has over 400,000 distinct CDR3 sequences, about 20% seen once. Sequences were obtained from blood. These receptors all come from a woman between 65 and 79 years old with Graves' ophthalmopathy.

This chain joins TRBV6-2 or TRBV6-3 and TRBJ1-6; 8 bases align to TRBD1. Looked up from germline, CDR1 is MNHEY and CDR2 is SVGEGT. The CDR3 runs 14 residues. After removal of 6 bases from V and 9 bases from J, the junction contained 7 bases not matched to a gene. Here the CDR3 DNA reads TGTGCCAGCAGCCGCGGACAGGGCAGTTCACCCCTCCACTTT. Translating it yields CASSRGQGSSPLHF.

This sequence joins TRBV7-2 and TRBJ2-2; maybe TRBD1 (6 bases). Germline values: CDR1 SGHTA, CDR2 FQGNSA. Trimming stripped 4 bases from V and 6 bases from J, with 12 bases between. The CDR3 has 14 residues. CDR3 residues: CASSSLPGAGELFF. DNA of the CDR3: TGTGCCAGCAGCTCCCTCCCAGGGGCCGGGGAGCTGTTTTTT.

The V gene is TRBV19, the J gene TRBJ1-1; TRBD1 agrees at 8 bases. V was pared by 4 bases and J by 4 bases, with 8 bases of the junction left unmatched. The CDR3 is 15 residues long. The germline CDR1 and CDR2 sequences are LNHDA and SQIVND (reference sequence). This chain's CDR3 is CASSTRQGSGTEAFF. Here the CDR3 DNA reads TGTGCCAGTAGTACCCGACAGGGGTCGGGCACTGAAGCTTTCTTT.

This clonotype was seen a few times. This chain joins TRBV13 and TRBJ1-2, with 10 bases lining up with TRBD1. From germline, CDR1 is PRHDT and CDR2 FYEKMQ (reference sequence). V was clipped by 5 bases and J by 7 bases; unmatched bases: 13. The CDR3 totals 16 residues. The CDR3 here is CASSPGQGLQEAGYTF. In DNA, the CDR3 is TGTGCCAGCAGCCCGGGACAGGGGCTTCAAGAGGCTGGCTACACCTTC. Full variable domain (rest looked up from reference TRBV13 and TRBJ1-2): AAGVIQSPRHLIKEKRETATLKCYPIPRHDTVYWYQQGPGQDPQFLISFYEKMQSDKGSIPDRFSAQQFSDYHSELNMSSLELGDSALYFCASSPGQGLQEAGYTFGSGTRLTVV.

This clonotype was counted many times. The chain is built from TRBV12-3 or TRBV12-4 and TRBJ1-1; D is unresolved. V was clipped by 5 bases and J by 3 bases, with 10 bases between them. The CDR3 has 13 residues. CDR3: CASSPIGDTEAFF. The CDR3 bases are TGTGCCAGCAGTCCGATCGGGGACACTGAAGCTTTCTTT.

This clonotype was observed a handful of times. This sequence joins TRBV3-1 and TRBJ2-3, with D hard to call. V lost 2 bases, J lost 5 bases, and 14 bases lay in between. Germline-derived CDR1 and CDR2 are LGHDT and YNNKEL (reference sequence). This CDR3 is built from 15 residues. The CDR3 is CASSQITLGRDTQYF. As DNA, the CDR3 is TGTGCCAGCAGCCAAATCACCCTCGGGCGAGATACGCAGTATTTT.

A few counts support this clonotype. The gene calls are TRBV20-1 and TRBJ2-3; D assignment may be TRBD1 or TRBD2 (5 bases each). The CDR3 totals 14 residues. The V end was cut by 1 base, the J end by 4 bases, with 12 bases between. Germline V gene lookup returns CDR1 DFQATT and CDR2 SNEGSKA (reference sequence). DNA for the CDR3: TGCAGTGCTAGAGGACTAACAGGAGCAGATACGCAGTATTTT. The encoded protein is CSARGLTGADTQYF.

There are a few counts of this clonotype. This sequence joins TRBV7-6 and TRBJ2-5; the D is unclear. The ends were cut back, 4 bases at V and 4 bases at J, with 7 bases in the middle. This CDR3 region has 12 residues. The germline gives CDR1 SGHVS, CDR2 FNYEAQ. Written as DNA, the CDR3 is TGTGCCAGCAGCTCCCCTCTAGAGACCCAGTACTTC. Amino acid sequence: CASSSPLETQYF.

This clonotype has a handful of counts. This sequence joins TRBV20-1 and TRBJ2-3, with 10 nucleotides matching TRBD2. V was pared by 4 bases and J by 3 bases, with 4 bases of the junction left unmatched. This CDR3 has 14 amino acids. Germline CDR1 DFQATT, CDR2 SNEGSKA (reference sequence). The chain's CDR3 is CSAIGLAETDTQYF. The CDR3 DNA is TGCAGTGCTATTGGACTAGCGGAAACAGATACGCAGTATTTT.

The chain joins TRBV6-1 to TRBJ2-7, with D possibly TRBD1 on 6 matching bases. V was shortened by 8 bases and J by 6 bases, with 17 bases between the two germline ends. The CDR3 spans 13 residues. CDR1 is MNHNS, CDR2 SASEGT, per germline. CDR3 loop: CASAVDSLSEQYF. The CDR3 DNA reads TGTGCCAGCGCAGTGGACAGCTTAAGCGAGCAGTACTTC.

The J gene is TRBJ2-3, the V gene TRBV6-1; 11 bases are a match to TRBD1. V lost 5 bases, J lost 8 bases, and 9 bases stayed unmatched. This CDR3 has 15 residues. In germline, CDR1 is MNHNS, CDR2 SASEGT. CDR3 in amino acids: CASSRGGQGAGTQYF. The CDR3 DNA is TGTGCCAGCAGTCGGGGCGGACAGGGGGCGGGTACGCAGTATTTT.

This chain joins TRBV6-5 and TRBJ2-5; D gene uncertain. CDR1 MNHEY and CDR2 SVGAGI come from the germline V gene. The CDR3 consists of 15 residues. Between the trimmed V and J ends, which lost 2 bases and 2 bases, there was a span of 12 bases. CDR3 nucleotide sequence: TGTGCCAGCAGTTACAGGTCTAGGATTCAAGAGACCCAGTACTTC. It codes for CASSYRSRIQETQYF.

As for this clonotype: Its ends do not fully match the called genes, so a read error is possible. The CDR3 is CASSYSWLLKGGLNNGQFF. The CDR3 DNA follows: TGTGCCAGCAGTTACTCGTGGTTGTTAAAGGGTGGCCTCAACAATGGGCAGTTCTTC. The chain has TRBV6-6 and TRBJ2-1; D unresolved. CDR3 length: 19 amino acids. CDR1 MNHNY and CDR2 SVGAGI come from the germline V gene (reference sequence).

CDR3 bases: TGCAGTGCTCCTCTAGCGGGGAGCTCAGATACGCAGTATTTT. Protein product: CSAPLAGSSDTQYF. The V gene is TRBV20-1, the J gene TRBJ2-3; TRBD2 matches at 9 bases. The CDR3 consists of 14 residues. The trim removed 5 bases at V and 4 bases at J, leaving 7 bases unmatched. The V gene's germline CDR1 is DFQATT and CDR2 SNEGSKA (reference sequence).

This clonotype appeared many times. This chain connects TRBV18 to TRBJ1-1; D unclear. CDR1 is KGHSH and CDR2 is LQKENI in the germline V gene. CDR3 length: 13 residues. V was pared by 8 bases and J by 2 bases, with 12 bases between. The CDR3 sequence: CASSPNRNTEAFF. The CDR3 DNA reads as TGTGCCAGCAGCCCAAACAGAAACACTGAAGCTTTCTTT.

This clonotype was seen only a few times. The chain recombines TRBV27 with TRBJ2-1; maybe TRBD2 (6 bases). V lost 5 bases to trimming and J lost 3 bases, with 8 bases between them. In germline, CDR1 is MNHEY, CDR2 SMNVEV (reference sequence). The CDR3 is 13 residues long. The CDR3 bases are TGTGCCAGCAGTGGACTAATCTACAATGAGCAGTTCTTC. Translating gives CASSGLIYNEQFF.

This clonotype was counted at least ten times. This chain uses TRBV2 with TRBJ2-5; perhaps D is TRBD1 or TRBD2 (5 bases each). This CDR3 comprises 12 residues. The V and J ends lost 8 bases and 2 bases respectively, with 9 bases between them. The germline CDR1 and CDR2 sequences are SNHLY and FYNNEI. The DNA of the CDR3 is TGTGCCAGCCGGGACCTACAAGAGACCCAGTACTTC. It codes for CASRDLQETQYF.

Many counts were recorded for this clonotype. CDR3 DNA: TGTGCCAGCAGCCCCTCGACAGGGCACACATCCGAAGCTTTCTTT. Protein product: CASSPSTGHTSEAFF. The genes are TRBV7-2 and TRBJ1-1; 7 nucleotides align to TRBD1. The CDR3 sequence is 15 residues long. The trim removed 5 bases at V and 8 bases at J, leaving 14 bases unmatched. Germline values: CDR1 SGHTA, CDR2 FQGNSA.

This clonotype was seen more than once but under ten times. The chain recombines TRBV15 with TRBJ2-3, with unresolved D. CDR3 length: 14 amino acids. Germline CDR1 and CDR2: LNHNV and YYDKDF (reference sequence). V lost 0 bases and J 0 bases, leaving 4 bases between the germline ends. The chain's CDR3 is CATSRDTSTDTQYF. In nucleotides, the CDR3 is TGTGCCACCAGCAGAGATACTAGCACAGATACGCAGTATTTT.

Comment on this clonotype: Possible read error: a much larger clone is one base away. The V call is TRBV27, the J call TRBJ1-5; D remains ambiguous. The CDR3 runs to 15 residues. CDR1 and CDR2 from the germline V gene are MNHEY and SMNVEV (reference sequence). CDR3 sequence (DNA): TGTGCCGCCGGCTTCTTGGGCCGCCCCAATCAGGCCCAGCATTTT. It encodes CAAGFLGRPNQAQHF.

This rearrangement joins TRBV6-1 to TRBJ2-7, with unresolved D. Deletions cut 5 bases from V and 3 bases from J, with 8 bases between. In germline, CDR1 is MNHNS, CDR2 SASEGT. The CDR3 has 12 residues. The CDR3 is CASSTEGYEQYF. CDR3 bases: TGTGCCAGCAGTACGGAAGGCTACGAGCAGTACTTC.

This sequence joins TRBV12-3 or TRBV12-4 and TRBJ2-5; D gene unclear. The CDR3 has 15 residues. V shed 4 bases and J shed 1 base, with 13 bases lying between them. The CDR3 DNA follows: TGTGCCAGCAGTTCGCTCCCGGGTCCCCAAGAGACCCAGTACTTC. Translated: CASSSLPGPQETQYF.

This clonotype was seen many times. The CDR3 loop reads CASSEGWLRRVSPDTQYF. CDR3 DNA: TGTGCCAGCAGTGAAGGGTGGTTGCGGAGGGTTTCTCCGGATACGCAGTATTTT. J is TRBJ2-3 and V is TRBV6-1, with D possibly being TRBD2 (6 bases). CDR3 size: 18 residues. Deletions cut 1 base from V and 6 bases from J, with 23 bases between. Per germline, CDR1 MNHNS and CDR2 SASEGT.

Many counts were recorded for this clonotype. The chain links TRBV7-2 to TRBJ2-2, with 14 bases identical to TRBD2. Trimming took 4 bases from V and 5 from J; bases not matched to a gene: 9. Germline V gene lookup returns CDR1 SGHTA and CDR2 FQGNSA. The CDR3 is made up of 18 amino acids. This chain's CDR3 is CASSSPGLAGVGTGELFF. CDR3 nucleotides: TGTGCCAGCAGCTCGCCGGGACTAGCGGGAGTTGGGACCGGGGAGCTGTTTTTT.

The chain is built from TRBV28 and TRBJ1-6; 8 bases fit TRBD1. The V segment lost 6 bases and the J segment 7 bases; nucleotides outside the gene matches: 5. This CDR3 is 14 amino acids long. CDR1 is MDHEN, CDR2 SYDVKM, per germline. The CDR3 DNA reads as TGTGCCAGCAGGACAGGGGTTCGCAATTCACCCCTCCACTTT. It encodes CASRTGVRNSPLHF.

Many counts were recorded for this clonotype. The chain couples TRBV28 to TRBJ1-5, with TRBD1 matching over 8 bases. V lost 2 bases to trimming and J lost 7 bases; unmatched junction nucleotides: 7. CDR3 length: 15 amino acids. Germline values: CDR1 MDHEN, CDR2 SYDVKM. The CDR3 region has the DNA TGTGCCAGCAGTTTAGGTACAGGGGGACAGCAGCCCCAGCATTTT. Its translation: CASSLGTGGQQPQHF.

This clonotype was counted a few times. The chain combines TRBV5-1 with TRBJ2-3, with 7 bases that match TRBD2. CDR1 is SGHRS and CDR2 is YFSETQ in the germline V gene. The CDR3 loop spans 20 amino acids. Trimming took 4 bases from V and 0 from J; bases not matched to a gene: 20. Here the CDR3 DNA reads TGCGCCAGCAGCACGGGATCCGTCGGCGGGAGAGCTACTAGCACAGATACGCAGTATTTT. Translating gives CASSTGSVGGRATSTDTQYF.

The J gene is TRBJ2-7, the V gene TRBV12-3 or TRBV12-4; no firm D call. Trimming left V 2 bases short and J 6 bases short, with 17 bases between. The CDR3 extends over 15 amino acids. CDR3 in DNA: TGTGCCAGCAGTTTAAGGGCCGCAAACCCTCTCGAGCAGTACTTC. This codes for CASSLRAANPLEQYF.

This clonotype has just a few counts. This chain joins TRBV6-2 or TRBV6-3 and TRBJ2-1, with 9 bases matching TRBD2. There are 15 residues in the CDR3. V shed 1 base, J shed 7 bases, and the junction held 5 bases outside the gene matches. Germline V lookup: CDR1 MNHEY, CDR2 SVGEGT. The CDR3, as DNA: TGTGCCAGCAGTTACTTGGGCGGGGGGGGGAATGAGCAGTTCTTC. Translated: CASSYLGGGGNEQFF.

The rearrangement joins TRBV19 to TRBJ1-5, with D perhaps TRBD1 (6 bases). The CDR3 spans 14 residues. V was trimmed by 5 bases and J by 6 bases, leaving 14 bases between them. CDR1 and CDR2 (germline): LNHDA, SQIVND (reference sequence). CDR3 nucleotide sequence: TGTGCCAGTAGTGACAGGCGTTCGGGTCAGCCCCAGCATTTT. This encodes CASSDRRSGQPQHF.

The V call is TRBV7-2, the J call TRBJ2-1, with TRBD1 identical over 7 bases. With 5 bases clipped from V and 3 bases from J, the junction kept 13 bases outside the gene matches. The germline V gene has CDR1 SGHTA and CDR2 FQGNSA. This CDR3 comprises 17 residues. CDR3 sequence: CASSRRSGQVLYNEQFF. CDR3 nucleotide sequence: TGTGCCAGCAGCAGACGATCAGGACAGGTGCTCTACAATGAGCAGTTCTTC.

The CDR3 DNA reads as TGTGCCAGCACCAGCGGAAACACCGGGGAGCTGTTTTTT. Its protein is CASTSGNTGELFF. The chain employs TRBV2 and TRBJ2-2; D possibly corresponds to TRBD2 (5 bases). CDR3 length equals 13 residues. V was cut by 7 bases and J by 2 bases, with 8 bases left in between. Germline lookup yields CDR1 SNHLY and CDR2 FYNNEI.